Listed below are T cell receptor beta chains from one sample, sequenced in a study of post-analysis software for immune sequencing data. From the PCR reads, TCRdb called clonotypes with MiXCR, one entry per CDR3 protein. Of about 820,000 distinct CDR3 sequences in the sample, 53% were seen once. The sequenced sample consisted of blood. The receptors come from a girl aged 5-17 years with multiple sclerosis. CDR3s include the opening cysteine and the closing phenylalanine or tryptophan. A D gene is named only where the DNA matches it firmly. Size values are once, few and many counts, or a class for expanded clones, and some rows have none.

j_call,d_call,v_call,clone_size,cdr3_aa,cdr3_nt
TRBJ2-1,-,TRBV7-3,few,CASSSKGGNNEQFF,TGTGCCAGCAGCTCAAAGGGCGGAAACAATGAGCAGTTCTTC
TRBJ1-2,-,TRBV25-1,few,CASSGPQVGERWLSYTF,TGTGCCAGCAGCGGCCCACAGGTGGGGGAAAGATGGCTGAGCTACACCTTC
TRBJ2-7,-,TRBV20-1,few,CSARKEAGSYEQYF,TGCAGTGCGCGGAAAGAGGCAGGGAGCTACGAGCAGTACTTC
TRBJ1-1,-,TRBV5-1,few,CASSWTPDTEAFF,TGCGCCAGCAGCTGGACACCAGACACTGAAGCTTTCTTT
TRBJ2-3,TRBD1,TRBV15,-,CATSRGTGGTDTQYF,TGTGCCACCAGCAGAGGGACAGGGGGGACAGATACGCAGTATTTT
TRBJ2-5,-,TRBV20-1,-,CSAGEWQETQYF,TGCAGTGCTGGGGAGTGGCAAGAGACCCAGTACTTC
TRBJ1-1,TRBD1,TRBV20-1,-,CSAARGTGWTEAFF,TGCAGTGCCGCTCGTGGGACAGGGTGGACTGAAGCTTTCTTT
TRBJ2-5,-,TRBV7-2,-,CASSLGGVRRETQYF,TGTGCCAGCAGCTTAGGGGGTGTCCGCCGGGAGACCCAGTACTTC
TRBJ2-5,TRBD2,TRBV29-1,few,CSVDGTSGIETQYF,TGCAGCGTTGACGGGACTAGCGGTATAGAGACCCAGTACTTC
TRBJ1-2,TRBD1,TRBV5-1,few,CASSLAVGQGAYGYTF,TGCGCCAGCAGCTTGGCCGTTGGACAGGGAGCCTATGGCTACACCTTC
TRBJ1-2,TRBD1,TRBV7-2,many,CASSGDRGAGYTF,TGTGCCAGCAGCGGGGACAGGGGGGCTGGCTACACCTTC
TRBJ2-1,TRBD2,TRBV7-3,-,CASSLSGGRVNEQFF,TGTGCCAGCAGCTTAAGCGGGGGGAGAGTAAATGAGCAGTTCTTC
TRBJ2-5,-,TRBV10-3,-,CAISAQEYQETQYF,TGTGCCATCAGTGCACAGGAGTACCAAGAGACCCAGTACTTC
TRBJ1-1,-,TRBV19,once,CAIRLHTEAFF,TGTGCCATCCGGCTGCACACTGAAGCTTTCTTT
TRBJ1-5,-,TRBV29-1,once,CSVRYGEGQPQHF,TGCAGCGTTCGCTACGGGGAGGGTCAGCCCCAGCATTTT
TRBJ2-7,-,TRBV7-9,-,CASSLTASPYNEQYF,TGTGCCAGCAGCTTAACCGCTAGCCCCTACAATGAGCAGTACTTC
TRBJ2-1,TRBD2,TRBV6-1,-,CASSVLAGGGNEQFF,TGTGCCAGCAGTGTACTAGCGGGGGGAGGGAATGAGCAGTTCTTC
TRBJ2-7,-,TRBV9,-,CASSVGSEFYEQYF,TGTGCCAGCAGCGTAGGATCAGAATTCTACGAGCAGTACTTC
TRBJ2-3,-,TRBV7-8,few,CASSLYGVADTQYF,TGTGCCAGCAGCTTATATGGGGTGGCAGATACGCAGTATTTT
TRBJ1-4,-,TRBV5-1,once,CASSYQGTREEKLFF,TGCGCCAGCAGTTACCAGGGGACGCGAGAAGAAAAACTGTTTTTT
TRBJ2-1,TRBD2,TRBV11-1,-,CASSSGLAEYNEQFF,TGTGCCAGCAGCTCCGGACTAGCGGAGTACAATGAGCAGTTCTTC
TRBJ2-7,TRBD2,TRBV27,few,CASSLSIPGLAGAQQYF,TGTGCCAGCAGTTTATCAATTCCGGGACTAGCGGGAGCCCAGCAGTACTTC
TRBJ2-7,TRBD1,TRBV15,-,CATSRGSGTVSYEQYF,TGTGCCACCAGCAGAGGTTCCGGGACAGTGTCCTACGAGCAGTACTTC
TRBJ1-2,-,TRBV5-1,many,CASSLSGANYGYTF,TGCGCCAGCAGCTTGTCGGGGGCTAACTATGGCTACACCTTC
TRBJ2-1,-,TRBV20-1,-,CSARQGRTISEQFF,TGCAGTGCTAGGCAGGGCCGCACAATCAGTGAGCAGTTCTTC
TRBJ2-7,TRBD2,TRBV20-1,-,CSARVPGLDAYEQYF,TGCAGTGCTAGAGTCCCCGGACTAGACGCCTACGAGCAGTACTTC
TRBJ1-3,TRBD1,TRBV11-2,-,CASSATGAGNTIYF,TGTGCCAGCAGCGCGACAGGGGCTGGAAACACCATATATTTT
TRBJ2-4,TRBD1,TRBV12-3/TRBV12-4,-,CASSEQGSGAKNIQYF,TGTGCCAGCAGTGAACAGGGGTCCGGGGCCAAAAACATTCAGTACTTC
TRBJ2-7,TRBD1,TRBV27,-,CASSSRGGQGDSYEQYF,TGTGCCAGCAGTTCACGCGGCGGTCAGGGGGACTCCTACGAGCAGTACTTC
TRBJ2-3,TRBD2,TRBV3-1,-,CASSDDPGLASDTQYF,TGTGCCAGCAGCGACGATCCGGGACTAGCGTCAGATACGCAGTATTTT
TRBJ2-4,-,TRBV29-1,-,CSVVIGALTKNIQYF,TGCAGCGTTGTAATCGGGGCACTGACCAAAAACATTCAGTACTTC
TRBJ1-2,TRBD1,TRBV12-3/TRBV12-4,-,CASSPTGQGTSAGYTF,TGTGCCAGCAGCCCGACGGGACAGGGAACTAGTGCGGGCTACACCTTC
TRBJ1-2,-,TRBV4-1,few,CASSKEANGYGYTF,TGCGCCAGCAGTAAGGAGGCTAATGGCTATGGCTACACCTTC
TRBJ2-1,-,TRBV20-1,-,CSVDRERRHEQFF,TGCAGTGTGGATCGGGAGAGGCGTCATGAGCAGTTCTTC
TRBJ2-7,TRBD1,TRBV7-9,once,CASSSRTGDGSYEQYF,TGTGCCAGCAGCTCACGGACAGGGGATGGATCCTACGAGCAGTACTTC
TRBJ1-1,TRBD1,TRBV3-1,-,CASSQPSGQGGTEAFF,TGTGCCAGCAGCCAACCTTCCGGACAGGGCGGCACTGAAGCTTTCTTT
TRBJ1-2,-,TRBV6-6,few,CASSYSGSRDKNYGYTF,TGTGCCAGCAGTTACTCCGGGTCCCGCGATAAAAACTATGGCTACACCTTC
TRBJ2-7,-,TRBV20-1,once,CSARRLNYNEQYF,TGCAGTGCTAGGCGGCTAAACTACAATGAGCAGTACTTC
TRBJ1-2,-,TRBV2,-,CASSETSYGYTF,TGTGCCAGCAGTGAAACCAGCTATGGCTACACCTTC
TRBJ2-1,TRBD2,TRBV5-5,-,CASRAIAGDGNEQFF,TGTGCCAGCAGAGCAATAGCGGGAGATGGAAATGAGCAGTTCTTC
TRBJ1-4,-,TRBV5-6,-,CASSPGTKELFF,TGTGCCAGCAGCCCCGGGACAAAAGAACTGTTTTTT
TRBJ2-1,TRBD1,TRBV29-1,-,CSVERDSSYNEQFF,TGCAGCGTTGAACGGGACAGCTCCTACAATGAGCAGTTCTTC